This TCR beta chain is drawn from a study of T cells in localized non-small cell lung cancer. The V and J ends lost 6 bases and 6 bases respectively, with 18 bases between them. The length of the CDR3 is 15 residues. Looked up from germline, CDR1 is MNHEY and CDR2 is SVGAGI. Overall study results and limits: Since sequencing was restricted to only one region of the tumor, intratumor heterogeneity remains a possibility. In adjacent lung appeared a median around 56 of the top 100 tumor clones. Uninvolved adjacent lung showed the highest T cell clonality, exceeding tumor.

About this clone itself: Its antigen is not known.

The assay was immunoSEQ multiplex PCR, and TCRdb's table has in-frame clones only and misses some. The repertoire holds about 79,000 clones, with about four fifths as singletons. This chain connects TRBV6-5 to TRBJ1-3; D is perhaps TRBD1 (6 bases). The source of this sequence is a female donor at least 60 years old with stage I lung adenocarcinoma. Material: peripheral blood, obtained before any cancer treatment. CDR3 sequence: CASRRGTPDLNTIYF. In DNA form, the CDR3 reads TGTGCCAGCAGACGCGGGACACCCGATTTAAACACCATATATTTT.